The clone carrying this TCR beta chain was counted at least ten times. Its antigen remains unknown. To make TCR beta libraries, researchers used iRepertoire HTBI primers and Arm-PCR of CDR3 regions. TCRdb reanalysed the multiplex PCR reads using MiXCR and keeps one entry per CDR3 protein. Of a few hundred thousand distinct CDR3 sequences listed, roughly a quarter are singletons. The data were obtained in a study of regulatory T cells in long-lasting Graves disease. For the study at large: Persistence in Graves' disease denoted antithyroid drug use beyond 5 years alongside positive TSH receptor antibodies. Study results and limitations: TCR diversity was lower in persistent Graves' patients than in newly diagnosed ones. Blood alone, not thyroid tissue, was studied. The study found TRBV28, TRBJ1-2 and TRBJ2-5 favored in persistent disease.

Germline V gene sequence: CDR1 KGHSH, CDR2 LQKENI. The CDR3 has 15 residues. With 6 bases removed from V and 1 base from J, the gap between germline ends came to 13 bases. Time point reported: persistent/refractory GD, antithyroid drugs over 5 years with positive TRAb. After RNA was extracted from PBMCs, the TCR library was made from it. This sequence originates from a female donor with Graves disease. The starting material was peripheral blood mononuclear cells (PBMCs), obtained when the disease was refractory, from a patient treated with antithyroid drugs. The chain carries TRBV18 and TRBJ1-5, with D maybe TRBD1 (5 bases). In nucleotides, the CDR3 is TGTGCCAGCTCCCTTACCCGACAGAGCAATCAGCCCCAGCATTTT. Residues: CASSLTRQSNQPQHF.